This TCR beta chain was obtained from a study of T cell changes during pregnancy in multiple sclerosis (dated by TCRdb to between 2018 and 2021). About the full investigation: The study examined how the T cell repertoire changed over the course of pregnancy in women with multiple sclerosis.

Receptor amplification or capture employed the immunoSEQ multiplex PCR assay. Held by TCRdb, this immuneACCESS table contains in-frame sequences only and omits some clones. Under half of the omission traces to an unresolved V gene where checked; the cause of the rest is unknown. The sample yields around 62,000 clones; 75% to 95% were counted once. The ten largest clones represent about 1.5% of the sample. This clone was counted once. Its cognate antigen has yet to be identified. Base qualities are not recorded, but no much larger clone differs from it by a single base. Sample: peripheral blood, taken in the third trimester of pregnancy. This receptor was identified in a female donor with multiple sclerosis, enrolled in a pregnancy study.

CDR3 region: CASSSRGSGRNEQYF. In nucleotide form, the sequence is TGTGCCAGCAGCTCCCGGGGAAGCGGGAGAAACGAGCAGTACTTC. This sequence uses TRBV7-2 and TRBJ2-7; 8 central nucleotides agree with TRBD2. Measured from the cysteine to the phenylalanine, the CDR3 is 15 residues long. Kept here is only the CDR3 DNA, which spans 45 bases and is read in frame from base 1. CDR1 and CDR2 are read off the germline V gene as SGHTA and FQGNSA. The germline V end is reduced by 4 bases and the J end by 5 bases; junction bases left unmatched: 10.